Each of the 18 T cell receptor beta chains below was sequenced from the same sample in a study of blood T cell repertoires in COVID-19. Only in-frame clones appear in the TCRdb table, and some are missing; sequencing was by immunoSEQ multiplex PCR. The data show about 240,000 clones, 70% to 85% seen once. The specimen sequenced was peripheral blood. The receptors shown here come from a woman at least 80 years old with acute or convalescent COVID-19.

The gene calls are TRBV19 and TRBJ1-5, with TRBD1 matching 7 bases. Per the germline V gene, CDR1 is LNHDA and CDR2 is SQIVND (reference sequence). V lost 5 bases, J lost 0 bases, and 4 bases stayed unmatched. The CDR3 has 15 residues. Here the CDR3 DNA reads TGTGCCAGTAGTCGTACAGGGGATAGCAATCAGCCCCAGCATTTT. Translated, it gives CASSRTGDSNQPQHF.

The CDR3 here is CASSEWRQNYGYTF. The CDR3 DNA is TGTGCCAGCAGTGAATGGCGGCAGAACTATGGCTACACCTTC. The chain couples TRBV2 to TRBJ1-2; D call uncertain. Germline V lookup: CDR1 SNHLY, CDR2 FYNNEI. The CDR3 loop spans 14 amino acids. V was shortened by 2 bases and J by 2 bases, with 9 bases between the two germline ends.

The V gene is TRBV2, the J gene TRBJ1-5; 10 bases line up with TRBD1. The V and J ends lost 4 bases and 7 bases, in that order; junction bases with no gene match: 4. This CDR3 has 14 residues. The V gene's germline CDR1 is SNHLY and CDR2 FYNNEI. CDR3 sequence reads: CASSGDRGRQPQHF. As DNA, the CDR3 is TGTGCCAGCAGTGGGGACAGGGGAAGACAGCCCCAGCATTTT.

This chain connects TRBV7-9 to TRBJ1-2; 12 nucleotides align to TRBD1. Germline loops: CDR1 SEHNR, CDR2 FQNEAQ (reference sequence). V lost 4 bases, J lost 3 bases, and 9 bases stayed unmatched. The CDR3 is 17 residues long. CDR3 sequence: CASSSRDRGLFDYGYTF. In nucleotides, the CDR3 is TGTGCCAGCAGCTCCCGGGACAGGGGGCTATTTGACTATGGCTACACCTTC.

The chain uses TRBV15 and TRBJ2-3; TRBD1 agrees at 7 bases. The CDR3 is 13 amino acids. Looked up from germline, CDR1 is LNHNV and CDR2 is YYDKDF (reference sequence). Germline trimming cut 5 bases from V and 2 bases from J; bases unmatched to any gene: 1. Here the CDR3 reads CATSDRATDTQYF. The CDR3 coding sequence is TGTGCCACCAGCGACAGGGCCACAGATACGCAGTATTTT.

The chain couples TRBV3-1 (or the pseudogene TRBV3-2) to TRBJ1-2, with D possibly TRBD1 on 5 matching bases. This CDR3 spans 16 amino acids. Germline CDR1 and CDR2: LGHDT and YNNKEL (reference sequence). Trimming took off 6 bases at V and 5 bases at J, with 22 bases between the two ends. DNA of the CDR3: TGTGCCAGCAGTTCGCGGGGGGGACCGGGCAGGTATGGCTACACCTTC. Protein sequence: CASSSRGGPGRYGYTF.

The chain carries TRBV3-1 (or the pseudogene TRBV3-2) and TRBJ2-7, with a possible D match to TRBD2 (5 bases). This CDR3 region has 14 residues. CDR1 and CDR2 from the germline V gene are LGHDT and YNNKEL (reference sequence). The V gene lost 4 bases and the J gene lost 0 bases, with 10 bases spanning the gap. Here the CDR3 DNA reads TGTGCCAGCAGCCTCGGAGGTAGCTCCTACGAGCAGTACTTC. Its protein is CASSLGGSSYEQYF.

This chain joins TRBV3-1 (or the pseudogene TRBV3-2) and TRBJ1-4; D is perhaps TRBD1 (5 bases). Germline-derived CDR1 and CDR2 are LGHDT and YNNKEL (reference sequence). The CDR3 loop spans 13 amino acids. The germline V and J ends were trimmed by 2 bases and 8 bases, with 9 bases remaining between them. CDR3 region: CASSQQGGEKLFF. The CDR3 nucleotides are TGTGCCAGCAGCCAACAGGGTGGGGAAAAACTGTTTTTT.

The table lists this clone with a count of one. The chain combines TRBV19 with TRBJ1-2, with unresolved D. V lost 6 bases, J lost 3 bases, and 17 bases lay in between. This CDR3 region has 15 residues. In germline, CDR1 is LNHDA, CDR2 SQIVND (reference sequence). For the CDR3, the DNA is TGTGCCAGTAGACCCAGTGGGCTCTTTCACTATGGCTACACCTTC. It specifies CASRPSGLFHYGYTF.

This chain joins TRBV3-1 (or the pseudogene TRBV3-2) and TRBJ1-2, with D hard to call. Trimming removed 6 bases at V and 4 bases at J, with 15 bases between. Germline V CDR1 and CDR2: LGHDT, YNNKEL (reference sequence). This CDR3 contains 14 residues. The chain's CDR3 is CASSRTRMGYGYTF. The DNA of the CDR3 is TGTGCCAGCAGTCGCACCAGGATGGGCTATGGCTACACCTTC.

V and J are TRBV7-2 and TRBJ1-2; 10 nucleotides align to TRBD1. The CDR3 runs to 13 residues. V lost 6 bases to trimming and J lost 8 bases; unmatched junction nucleotides: 6. In germline, CDR1 is SGHTA, CDR2 FQGNSA. DNA of the CDR3: TGTGCCAGCAGTTCAGACAGGGGGCGAGGCTACACCTTC. Amino acid sequence: CASSSDRGRGYTF. Drawing the rest from reference TRBV7-2 and TRBJ1-2, the complete variable domain is GAGVSQSPSNKVTEKGKDVELRCDPISGHTALYWYRQSLGQGLEFLIYFQGNSAPDKSGLPSDRFSAERTGGSVSTLTIQRTQQEDSAVYLCASSSDRGRGYTFGSGTRLTVV.

J is TRBJ2-2 and V is TRBV10-3; D not resolved. The V gene's germline CDR1 is ENHRY and CDR2 SYGVKD. The V and J ends lost 0 bases and 6 bases respectively, with 8 bases between them. This CDR3 is built from 14 residues. DNA of the CDR3: TGTGCCATCAGTGAGTCGATTCGCGCCGGGGAGCTGTTTTTT. The encoded protein is CAISESIRAGELFF.

The J gene is TRBJ1-1, the V gene TRBV5-4, with D uncertain. The germline V gene encodes CDR1 SGHNT and CDR2 YYREEE (reference sequence). The CDR3 is 15 residues long. Trimming shortened V by 4 bases and J by 1 base, and 14 bases separated the two germline ends. CDR3 loop: CASSPQTGSNTEAFF. The CDR3 DNA reads TGTGCCAGCAGCCCACAGACCGGTTCGAACACTGAAGCTTTCTTT.

This chain uses TRBV27 with TRBJ2-1; maybe TRBD2 (7 bases). V lost 8 bases and J lost 3, with 17 bases in between. The CDR3 has 15 amino acids. The germline V gene has CDR1 MNHEY and CDR2 SMNVEV (reference sequence). The CDR3 sequence is CASSSRGGLYNEQFF. The CDR3 nucleotides are TGTGCCAGCTCTTCAAGGGGGGGCCTCTACAATGAGCAGTTCTTC.

The gene calls are TRBV6-5 and TRBJ1-1; 8 bases align to TRBD1. Germline CDR1 MNHEY, CDR2 SVGAGI. The CDR3 is 13 residues long. The V segment lost 2 bases and the J segment 6 bases; nucleotides outside the gene matches: 2. The CDR3 region has the DNA TGTGCCAGCAGTTACGCGACAGGGGCTGAAGCTTTCTTT. Its protein product is CASSYATGAEAFF.

This chain connects TRBV2 to TRBJ2-7; D remains ambiguous. V was trimmed by 5 bases and J by 0 bases, leaving 8 bases between them. Germline V gene sequence: CDR1 SNHLY, CDR2 FYNNEI. The CDR3 contains 13 residues. The CDR3 DNA follows: TGTGCCAGCAGTCCCCCGGGCTCCTACGAGCAGTACTTC. This gives the protein CASSPPGSYEQYF.

This clone was detected only once. The genes are TRBV6-2 or TRBV6-3 and TRBJ1-5, with D possibly matching TRBD1 (6 bases). Trimming pared 0 bases from V and 1 base from J, leaving 19 bases between. This CDR3 has 19 amino acids. Germline V gene lookup returns CDR1 MNHEY and CDR2 SVGEGT. The CDR3: CASSYSTGFGGTSNQPQHF. In nucleotides, the CDR3 is TGTGCCAGCAGTTACTCAACAGGGTTCGGAGGTACCAGCAATCAGCCCCAGCATTTT.

The genes are TRBV5-5 and TRBJ1-2, with D perhaps TRBD1 (5 bases). Between the trimmed V and J ends, which lost 4 bases and 0 bases, there was a span of 16 bases. Germline V gene lookup returns CDR1 SGHKS and CDR2 YYEKEE (reference sequence). The CDR3 has 16 residues. The CDR3 DNA is TGTGCCAGCAGCCTGACAGCTCCCGGAGCTAACTATGGCTACACCTTC. Amino acid sequence: CASSLTAPGANYGYTF.